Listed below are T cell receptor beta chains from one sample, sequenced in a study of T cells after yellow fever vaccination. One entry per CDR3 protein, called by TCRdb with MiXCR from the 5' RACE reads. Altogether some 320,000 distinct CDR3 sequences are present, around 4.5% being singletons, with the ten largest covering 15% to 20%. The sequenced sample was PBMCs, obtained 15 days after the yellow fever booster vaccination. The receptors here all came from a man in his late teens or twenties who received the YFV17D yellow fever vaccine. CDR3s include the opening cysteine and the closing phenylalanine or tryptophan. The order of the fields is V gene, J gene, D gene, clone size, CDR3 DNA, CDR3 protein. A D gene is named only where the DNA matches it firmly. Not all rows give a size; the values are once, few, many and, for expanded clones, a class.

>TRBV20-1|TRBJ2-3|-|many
TGCAGTGCTAGAGTAGACAGCACAGATACGCAGTATTTT
CSARVDSTDTQYF
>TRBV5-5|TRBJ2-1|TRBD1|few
TGTGCCAGCAGCTACCGGGACAGAGAATACAATGAGCAGTTCTTC
CASSYRDREYNEQFF
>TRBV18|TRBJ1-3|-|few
TGTGCCAGCTCACCACCGGCCAGGAGCTCTGGAAACACCATATATTTT
CASSPPARSSGNTIYF
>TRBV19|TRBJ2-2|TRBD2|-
TGTGCCAGTAGCCACTATGGGGCGGGGGAACGGAACACCGGGGAGCTGTTTTTT
CASSHYGAGERNTGELFF
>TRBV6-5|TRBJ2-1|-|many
TGTGCCAGCAGTTACTCGGTATTGGCCGGAGTGTTCTTC
CASSYSVLAGVFF
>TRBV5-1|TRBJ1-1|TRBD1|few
TGCGCCAGCAGCCTCAGACAGGGGGTGAACACTGAAGCTTTCTTT
CASSLRQGVNTEAFF
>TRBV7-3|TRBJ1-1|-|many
TGTGCCAGCAGCTGGGGGGGGAGCACTGAAGCTTTCTTT
CASSWGGSTEAFF
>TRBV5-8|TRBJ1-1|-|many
TGTGCCAGCAGCTTGGAGGGGTCAAATGAAGCTTTCTTT
CASSLEGSNEAFF
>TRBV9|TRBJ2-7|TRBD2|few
TGTGCCAGCAGCGGCCGCCCGACTAGCGGGGAGGTCGAGCAGTACTTC
CASSGRPTSGEVEQYF
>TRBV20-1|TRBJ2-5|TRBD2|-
TGCAGTGCTTTGGCGGGGGGGAGCCAAGAGACCCAGTACTTC
CSALAGGSQETQYF
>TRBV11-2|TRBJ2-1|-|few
TGTGCCAGCAGCTTAGAGTCCCAGCGGGTCTACAATGAGCAGTTCTTC
CASSLESQRVYNEQFF
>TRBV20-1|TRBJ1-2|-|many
TGCAGTGCCGATTATTCAGGGGACTATGGCTACACCTTC
CSADYSGDYGYTF
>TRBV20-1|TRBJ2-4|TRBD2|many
TGCAGTGCTCTGATAGCGGGGGGCCACAAAAACATTCAGTACTTC
CSALIAGGHKNIQYF
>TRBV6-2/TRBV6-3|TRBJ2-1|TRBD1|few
TGTGCCAGCATTCGGGGACAGGGAGTCGATGAGCAGTTCTTC
CASIRGQGVDEQFF
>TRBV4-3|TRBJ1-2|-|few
TGCGCCAGCAGCCAAAGTCCCACAGGGTCCTATGGCTACACCTTC
CASSQSPTGSYGYTF
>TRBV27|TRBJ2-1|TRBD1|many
TGTGCCAGCAGTACCCCCCGGGACAGGGGATACAATGAGCAGTTCTTC
CASSTPRDRGYNEQFF
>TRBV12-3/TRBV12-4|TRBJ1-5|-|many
TGTGCCAGCAGGTCAGACAGCCCTCAGCCCCAGCATTTT
CASRSDSPQPQHF
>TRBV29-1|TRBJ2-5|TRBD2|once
TGCAGCGTTACCGGGACTAGGAAATGGGAGACCCAGTACTTC
CSVTGTRKWETQYF
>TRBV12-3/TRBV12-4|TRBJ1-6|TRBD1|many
TGTGCCAGCAGTCGACAGGGTTCAAATTCACCCCTCCACTTT
CASSRQGSNSPLHF
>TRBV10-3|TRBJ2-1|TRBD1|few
TGTGCCATCAGTGAGTCGCGACAGGGGGCCTACAATGAGCAGTTCTTC
CAISESRQGAYNEQFF
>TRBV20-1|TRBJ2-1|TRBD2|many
TGCAGTGCTAGATCCCCGGGACTAGCGGCCGATGAGCAGTTCTTC
CSARSPGLAADEQFF
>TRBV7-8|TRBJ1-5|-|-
TGTGCCAGCAGCACCGAGGCCGAGGCCCAGCCCCAGCATTTT
CASSTEAEAQPQHF
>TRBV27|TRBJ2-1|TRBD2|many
TGTGCCAGCAGTTCGTTAGGGACTAGCTTGTATGAGCAGTTCTTC
CASSSLGTSLYEQFF
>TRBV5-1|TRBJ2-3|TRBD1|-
TGCGCCAGCAGCGCAGGGGGTCAAGCAGATACGCAGTATTTT
CASSAGGQADTQYF
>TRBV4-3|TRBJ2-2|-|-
TGCGCCAGCAGCCAAGATCCTTACAGGAACACCGGGGAGCTGTTTTTT
CASSQDPYRNTGELFF
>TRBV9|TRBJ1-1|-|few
TGTGCCAGCAGCGCAAGACAGGTGTTCGAGAACACTGAAGCTTTCTTT
CASSARQVFENTEAFF
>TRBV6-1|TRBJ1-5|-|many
TGTGCCAGCAGTGAAGACCAGCCCCAGCATTTT
CASSEDQPQHF